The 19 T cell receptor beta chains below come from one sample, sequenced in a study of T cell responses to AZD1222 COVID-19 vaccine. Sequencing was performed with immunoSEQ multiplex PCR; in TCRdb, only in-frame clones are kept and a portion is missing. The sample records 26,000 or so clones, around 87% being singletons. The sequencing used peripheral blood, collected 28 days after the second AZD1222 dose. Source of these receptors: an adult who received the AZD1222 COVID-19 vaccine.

CDR3 amino acids: CATASSGRSTGELFF. CDR3 sequence (DNA): TGTGCTACGGCGTCTAGCGGGAGGAGCACCGGGGAGCTGTTTTTT. The rearrangement links TRBV7-7 to TRBJ2-2; 11 positions match TRBD2. CDR1 is SSHAT, CDR2 FNYEAQ, per germline (reference sequence). CDR3 length: 15 amino acids.

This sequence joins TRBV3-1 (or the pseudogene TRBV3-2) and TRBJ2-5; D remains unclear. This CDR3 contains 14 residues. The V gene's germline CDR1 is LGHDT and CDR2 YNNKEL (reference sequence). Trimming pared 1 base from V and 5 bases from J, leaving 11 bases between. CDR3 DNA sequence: TGTGCCAGCAGCCAAGTCCCTGGACCGGAGACCCAGTACTTC. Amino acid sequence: CASSQVPGPETQYF.

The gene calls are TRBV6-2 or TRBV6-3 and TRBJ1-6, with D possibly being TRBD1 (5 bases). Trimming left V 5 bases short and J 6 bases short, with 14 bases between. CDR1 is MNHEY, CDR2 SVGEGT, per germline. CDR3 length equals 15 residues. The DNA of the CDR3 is TGTGCCAGCAGTGCCGGGGCCAGGGTTAATTCACCCCTCCACTTT. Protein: CASSAGARVNSPLHF.

DNA of the CDR3: TGTGCCAGCAGTTTTCGGGACAGTGGCTATGGCTACACCTTC. This codes for CASSFRDSGYGYTF. V and J are TRBV28 and TRBJ1-2; 7 positions agree with TRBD1. The CDR3 runs to 14 residues. Germline V CDR1 and CDR2: MDHEN, SYDVKM. V lost 3 bases to trimming and J lost 4 bases; unmatched junction nucleotides: 5.

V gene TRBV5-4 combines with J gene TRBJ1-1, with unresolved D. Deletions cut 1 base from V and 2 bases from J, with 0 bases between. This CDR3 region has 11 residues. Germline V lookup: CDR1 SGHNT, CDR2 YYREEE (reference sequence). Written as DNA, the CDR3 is TGTGCCAGCAGCTTGAACACTGAAGCTTTCTTT. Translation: CASSLNTEAFF.

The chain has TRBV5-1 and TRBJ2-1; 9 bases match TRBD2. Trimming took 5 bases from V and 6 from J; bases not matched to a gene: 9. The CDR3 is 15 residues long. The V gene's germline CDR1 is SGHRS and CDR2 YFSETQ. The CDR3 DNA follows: TGCGCCAGCAGTCCTGGGCTAGCGGGAACCAATGAGCAGTTCTTC. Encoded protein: CASSPGLAGTNEQFF.

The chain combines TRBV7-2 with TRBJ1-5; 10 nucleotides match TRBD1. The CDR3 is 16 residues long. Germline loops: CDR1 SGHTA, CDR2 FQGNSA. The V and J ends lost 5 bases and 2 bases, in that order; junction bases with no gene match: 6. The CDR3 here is CASSGTGVARNQPQHF. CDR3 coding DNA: TGTGCCAGCAGCGGGACAGGGGTGGCGCGCAATCAGCCCCAGCATTTT.

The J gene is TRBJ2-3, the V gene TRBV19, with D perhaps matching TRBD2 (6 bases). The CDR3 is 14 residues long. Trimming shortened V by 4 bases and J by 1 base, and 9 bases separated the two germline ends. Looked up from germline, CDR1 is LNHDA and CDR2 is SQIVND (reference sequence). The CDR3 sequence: CASSTPGGTDTQYF. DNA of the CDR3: TGTGCCAGTAGTACTCCGGGGGGCACAGATACGCAGTATTTT.

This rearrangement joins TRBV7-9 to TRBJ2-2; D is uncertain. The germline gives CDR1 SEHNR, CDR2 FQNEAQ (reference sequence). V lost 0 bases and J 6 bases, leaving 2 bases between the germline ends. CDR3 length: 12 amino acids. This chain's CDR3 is CASSLAPGELFF. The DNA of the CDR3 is TGTGCCAGCAGCTTAGCCCCCGGGGAGCTGTTTTTT.

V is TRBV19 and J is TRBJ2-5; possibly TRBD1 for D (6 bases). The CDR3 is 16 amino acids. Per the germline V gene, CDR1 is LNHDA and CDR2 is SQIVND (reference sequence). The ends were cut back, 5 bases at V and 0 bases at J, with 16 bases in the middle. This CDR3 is CASSFTGSWDQETQYF. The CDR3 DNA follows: TGTGCCAGTAGTTTCACAGGGTCGTGGGACCAAGAGACCCAGTACTTC.

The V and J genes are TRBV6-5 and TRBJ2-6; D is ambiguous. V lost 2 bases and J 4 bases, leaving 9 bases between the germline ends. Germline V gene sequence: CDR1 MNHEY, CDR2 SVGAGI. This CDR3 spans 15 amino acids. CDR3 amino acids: CASSYQAPGANVLTF. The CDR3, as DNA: TGTGCCAGCAGTTACCAGGCCCCCGGGGCCAACGTCCTGACTTTC.

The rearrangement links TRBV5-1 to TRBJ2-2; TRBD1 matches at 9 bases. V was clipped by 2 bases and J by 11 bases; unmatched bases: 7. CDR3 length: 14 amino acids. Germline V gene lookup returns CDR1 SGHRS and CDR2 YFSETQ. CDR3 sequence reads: CASSFYTGQGELFF. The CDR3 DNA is TGCGCCAGCAGCTTCTATACGGGACAGGGTGAGCTGTTTTTT.

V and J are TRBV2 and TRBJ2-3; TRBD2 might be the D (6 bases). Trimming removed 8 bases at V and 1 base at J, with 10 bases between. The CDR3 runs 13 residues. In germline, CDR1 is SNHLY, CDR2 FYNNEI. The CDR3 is CASLEGRTDTQYF. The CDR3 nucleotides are TGTGCCAGCTTGGAGGGACGCACAGATACGCAGTATTTT.

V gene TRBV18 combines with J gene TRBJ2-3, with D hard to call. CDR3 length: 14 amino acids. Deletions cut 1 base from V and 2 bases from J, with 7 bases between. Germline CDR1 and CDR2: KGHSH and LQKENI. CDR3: CASSPRVLTDTQYF. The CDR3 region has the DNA TGTGCCAGCTCACCACGGGTCCTCACAGATACGCAGTATTTT.

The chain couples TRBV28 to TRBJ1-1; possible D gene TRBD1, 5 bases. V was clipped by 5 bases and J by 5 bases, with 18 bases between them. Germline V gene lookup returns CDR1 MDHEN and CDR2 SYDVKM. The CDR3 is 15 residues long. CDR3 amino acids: CASSLTGTKRTEAFF. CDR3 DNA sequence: TGTGCCAGCAGTCTGACCGGGACTAAAAGGACTGAAGCTTTCTTT.

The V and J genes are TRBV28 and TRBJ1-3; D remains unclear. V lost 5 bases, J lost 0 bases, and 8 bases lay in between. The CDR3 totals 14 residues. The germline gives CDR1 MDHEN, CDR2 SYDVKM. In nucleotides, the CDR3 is TGTGCCAGCAGTCAACAGAGCTCTGGAAACACCATATATTTT. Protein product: CASSQQSSGNTIYF. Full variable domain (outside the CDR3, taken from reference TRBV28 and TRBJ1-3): DVKVTQSSRYLVKRTGEKVFLECVQDMDHENMFWYRQDPGLGLRLIYFSYDVKMKEKGDIPEGYSVSREKKERFSLILESASTNQTSMYLCASSQQSSGNTIYFGEGSWLTVV.

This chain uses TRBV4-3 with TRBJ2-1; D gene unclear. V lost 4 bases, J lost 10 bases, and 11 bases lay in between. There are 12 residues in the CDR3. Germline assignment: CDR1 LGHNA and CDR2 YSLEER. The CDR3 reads CASSLNPGEQFF. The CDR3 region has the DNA TGCGCCAGCAGCCTGAACCCTGGAGAGCAGTTCTTC.

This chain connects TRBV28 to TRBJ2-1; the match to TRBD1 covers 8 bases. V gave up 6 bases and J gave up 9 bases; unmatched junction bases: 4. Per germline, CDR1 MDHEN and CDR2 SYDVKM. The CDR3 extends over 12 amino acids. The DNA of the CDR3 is TGTGCCAGCAGCCAACAGGGGGGTGAGCAGTTCTTC. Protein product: CASSQQGGEQFF.

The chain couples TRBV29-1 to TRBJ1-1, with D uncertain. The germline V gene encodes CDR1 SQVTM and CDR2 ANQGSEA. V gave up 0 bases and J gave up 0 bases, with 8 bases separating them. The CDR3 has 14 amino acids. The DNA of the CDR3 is TGCAGCGTTGAAGAAGGAACGTTGAACACTGAAGCTTTCTTT. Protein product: CSVEEGTLNTEAFF.